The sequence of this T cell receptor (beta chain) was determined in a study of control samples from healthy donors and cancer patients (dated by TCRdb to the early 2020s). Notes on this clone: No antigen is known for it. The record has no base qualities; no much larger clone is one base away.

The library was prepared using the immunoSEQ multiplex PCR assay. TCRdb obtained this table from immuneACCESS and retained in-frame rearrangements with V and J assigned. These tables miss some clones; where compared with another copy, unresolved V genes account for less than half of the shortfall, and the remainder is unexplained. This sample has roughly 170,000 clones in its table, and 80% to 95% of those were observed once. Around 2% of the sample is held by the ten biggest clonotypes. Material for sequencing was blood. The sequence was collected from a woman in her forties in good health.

The DNA reads TGTGCCACCAGCTCCCACGACAGGTTCCCCATATATTTT. This is translated as CATSSHDRFPIYF. The sequence is built from TRBV15 and TRBJ1-3; TRBD1 is a weak D gene call, 6 bases matching. Reading the germline V gene (reference sequence) gives CDR1 LNHNV and CDR2 YYDKDF. The V end loses 5 bases and the J end loses 11 bases, and a stretch of 16 bases separates them. From the cysteine up to the phenylalanine, the CDR3 has a length of 13 residues. Of all the DNA, just the CDR3 is kept, 39 bases in frame from base 1.